This T cell receptor (beta chain) is drawn from a study of control samples from healthy donors and cancer patients (dated by TCRdb to 2019 to 2021). CDR1 LNHDA and CDR2 SQIVND were looked up in the germline V gene (reference sequence). Compared with germline, V lacks 5 bases and J lacks 7 bases; bases without a gene match: 7. Spanning cysteine to phenylalanine, the CDR3 consists of 14 amino acids. The DNA shown is the 42-base CDR3, in frame from base 1. Libraries were constructed by the immunoSEQ multiplex PCR assay. TCRdb carries this immuneACCESS record with in-frame sequences only. Its versions omit some clonotypes, under half of them owing to an unresolved V gene in the studies checked, with the rest unexplained. Recorded for this sample are about 61,000 clones; around 90% of them occurred a single time. Jointly, the top ten make up about 6.5% of the sample. Note on this clone: It has no known antigen specificity. Base qualities are not at hand, and no much larger clone is one base apart.

The chain links TRBV19 with TRBJ2-5; TRBD1 matches 10 bases in the middle. The source is a man in his sixties with colorectal cancer. The specimen sequenced was PBMCs. The nucleotides read TGTGCCAGTAGTCCGGGACAGGGGTTGACGACCCAGTACTTC. Its coded protein is CASSPGQGLTTQYF.